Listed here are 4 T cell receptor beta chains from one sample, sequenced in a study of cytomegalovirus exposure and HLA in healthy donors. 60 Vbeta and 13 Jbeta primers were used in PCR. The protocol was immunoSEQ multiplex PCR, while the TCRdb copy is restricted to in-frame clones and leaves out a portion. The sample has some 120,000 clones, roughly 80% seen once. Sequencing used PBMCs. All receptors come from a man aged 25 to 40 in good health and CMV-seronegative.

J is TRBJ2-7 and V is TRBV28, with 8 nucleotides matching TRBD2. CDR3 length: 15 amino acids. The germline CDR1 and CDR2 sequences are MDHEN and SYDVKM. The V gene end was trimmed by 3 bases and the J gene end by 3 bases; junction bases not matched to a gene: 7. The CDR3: CASSFGFAGGYEQYF. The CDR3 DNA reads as TGTGCCAGCAGTTTCGGTTTTGCGGGGGGCTACGAGCAGTACTTC.

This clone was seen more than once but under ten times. The CDR3 DNA reads TGTGCCAGCAGCCCTATGGGCAGGGGACACTACGAGCAGTACTTC. Encoded protein: CASSPMGRGHYEQYF. This chain connects TRBV5-6 to TRBJ2-7; possible D gene TRBD1, 6 bases. The V gene lost 4 bases and the J gene lost 3 bases, with 17 bases spanning the gap. Germline V gene data show CDR1 as SGHDT and CDR2 as YYEEEE. The CDR3 has 15 residues.

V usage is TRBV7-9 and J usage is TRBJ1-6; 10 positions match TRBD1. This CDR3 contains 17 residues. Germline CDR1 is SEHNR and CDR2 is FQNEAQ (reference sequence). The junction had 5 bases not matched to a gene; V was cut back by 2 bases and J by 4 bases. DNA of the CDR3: TGTGCCAGCAGCTTATATGGGACAGGGGATTATAATTCACCCCTCCACTTT. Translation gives CASSLYGTGDYNSPLHF.

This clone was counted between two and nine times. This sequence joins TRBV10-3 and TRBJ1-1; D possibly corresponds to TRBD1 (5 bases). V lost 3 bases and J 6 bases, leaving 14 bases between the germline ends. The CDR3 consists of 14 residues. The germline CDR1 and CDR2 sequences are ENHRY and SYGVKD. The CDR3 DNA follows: TGTGCCATCAGTGACGGGCAGGGTGCGGCTGAAGCTTTCTTT. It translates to CAISDGQGAAEAFF.